This T cell receptor (beta chain) was recorded in a study of T cell changes during pregnancy in multiple sclerosis. Method: immunoSEQ multiplex PCR; TCRdb's copy keeps in-frame clones and lacks some. The data hold some 46,000 clones, with 80% to 95% observed a single time. This clone has more than one count but fewer than ten. V shed 6 bases and J shed 4 bases, with 16 bases lying between them. The CDR3 spans 14 residues. The germline gives CDR1 MDHEN, CDR2 SYDVKM. The sequences come from peripheral blood, collected in the third trimester of pregnancy. The source is a female donor with multiple sclerosis, enrolled in a pregnancy study. The chain links TRBV28 to TRBJ2-7; the D gene is possibly TRBD2 (5 bases). The CDR3 nucleotides read TGTGCCAGCAGCATGCGGGCCACCCAATACGAGCAGTACTTC. Amino acid sequence: CASSMRATQYEQYF.